This TCR beta chain was sequenced for a study of CD8+ T cells in alopecia areata (dated by TCRdb to the late 2010s). For the study in its entirety: Treated patients were enrolled in an open-label pilot trial of oral tofacitinib at 5 to 10 mg twice daily for moderate-to-severe alopecia areata. Patients stayed on tofacitinib for 6 to 18 months and then had 6 months of follow-up off drug so that delayed response and recurrence could be assessed. Disease severity in treated patients was measured with the SALT score, which quantifies the percentage of affected scalp surface area. To study T cell clonal expansion in alopecia areata, the researchers applied high-throughput TCRbeta sequencing to both the C3H/HeJ mouse model and human patients. Human TCRbeta sequencing covered scalp tissue and sorted CD4+ and CD8+ peripheral blood T cells from patchy and totalis/universalis alopecia areata patients and healthy controls. Patients on tofacitinib were biopsied at baseline and after 4 and 24 weeks of treatment, and several of the patients also had a later scalp biopsy. Scalp clonality was compared across normal scalp (n=4), patchy alopecia areata scalp (n=8), and alopecia totalis/universalis scalp (n=8). RNA was obtained with the PAXgene miRNA kit for fixed scalp, the miRNeasy kit for PBMCs, and the RNeasy kit for mouse skin. TCRbeta CDR3 regions were amplified by immunoSEQ multiplex PCR with 35 Vbeta forward and 13 Jbeta reverse primers. Results the study describes overall, beyond this receptor: Tofacitinib significantly decreased scalp clonality and the number of expanded CD8+ clones among the top 100 scalp clones. Compared with normal scalp, lesional scalp, particularly in alopecia totalis/universalis, had higher clonality and more expanded CD8+ clones, which suggests antigenic drive. TCR sequences shared between patients were less clear than in mice, possibly partly because of HLA diversity in the patient population. During tofacitinib treatment, many expanded lesional clones remained in scalp and blood, and this persistence may partly explain relapse after treatment is stopped. The treated cohort was small, with a single nonresponder, so links between baseline CD8+ expansion and response need larger studies. Unlike mouse skin, which is dominated by gammadelta T cells, normal human skin has resident alphabeta T cells that are also sequenced, and this complicates analysis of the scalp TCR repertoire.

About this clone: Its antigen remains undetermined. There are no base qualities to consult, and no much larger clone falls within one base.

The sample's time point, from its label and the paper: around 28 days on oral tofacitinib. The sample's treatment or condition, from its label and the paper: oral pan-JAK inhibitor, 5-10 mg twice daily. Lesional scalp punch biopsies and peripheral blood were obtained from alopecia areata patients. PBMCs were separated by density centrifugation and stained for CD3, CD4 and CD8, after which CD4+ and CD8+ T cells were sorted on a FACSAria. The library was made by the immunoSEQ multiplex PCR assay. RNA was extracted from all samples and reverse transcribed into cDNA as template for TCR sequencing. SuperScript III was used to make first-strand cDNA, primed with a 2:1 mix of oligo-dT and random hexamers. A synthetic immune receptor repertoire was used to gauge amplification bias, and whatever bias remained was removed computationally. Per the source publication's procedure: Raw reads were preprocessed to remove errors, and CDR3 was defined according to IMGT conventions as the region from the conserved cysteine to phenylalanine. Clonality was computed by normalizing Shannon entropy by log2 of the number of productive unique TCRs and subtracting the result from 1. Whether scalp clones were CD4 or CD8 was inferred by matching scalp TCRbeta sequences against CD4 and CD8 repertoires sorted from blood. This immuneACCESS table, as held by TCRdb, lists in-frame sequences with V and J called but not all clones. Of the missing ones, under half trace to an unresolved V gene in checked studies; the others have no known cause. V and J calls and clone size are as listed in that table; D and trimming were resolved from the DNA. Across this sample there are 110,000 to 150,000 clones, with 86% seen only once. The top ten constitute roughly an eighth of the sample.

The germline V gene supplies CDR1 SGHRS and CDR2 YFSETQ. The CDR3 has 15 amino acids, counting the end cysteine and phenylalanine. Only the CDR3 DNA is retained, 45 bases long and in frame from the first base. Germline trimming amounts to 4 bases on V and 4 bases on J, with 7 as the count of junction bases outside the gene matches. Here the chain combines TRBV5-1 and TRBJ2-3; TRBD2 fits 9 bases in the junction. The sequence derives from a human donor with alopecia areata. This sample comprised CD8+ T cells sorted from blood, obtained at week 4, from a patient treated with tofacitinib. The CDR3 in this case is CASSRGAGGPDTQYF. The nucleotide sequence reads TGCGCCAGCAGCCGGGGAGCGGGAGGCCCAGATACGCAGTATTTT. The full variable domain, with segments outside the CDR3 supplied by the reference TRBV5-1 and TRBJ2-3 proteins, appears as KAGVTQTPRYLIKTRGQQVTLSCSPISGHRSVSWYQQTPGQGLQFLFEYFSETQRNKGNFPGRFSGRQFSNSRSEMNVSTLELGDSALYLCASSRGAGGPDTQYFGPGTRLTVL.